This T cell receptor (beta chain) was identified in a study of T cell changes during pregnancy in multiple sclerosis. This CDR3 has 18 residues. From germline, CDR1 is SGHTA and CDR2 FQGNSA. The V end lost 2 bases, the J end lost 4 bases, and 23 bases lay between the germline ends. This clone is a singleton in its sample. TCRdb's copy holds only in-frame clones and misses some; the assay was immunoSEQ multiplex PCR. Among tens of thousands of clones, 70% to 90% were seen once, and the ten largest hold less than 3.5%. This material consisted of peripheral blood, taken before pregnancy. The J gene is TRBJ1-1, the V gene TRBV7-2; TRBD1 is a possible D gene (6 bases). The sequence was collected from a female donor with multiple sclerosis, enrolled in a pregnancy study. CDR3 amino acids: CASSLITGMNGRSTEAFF. Written as DNA, the CDR3 is TGTGCCAGCAGCTTAATTACAGGGATGAACGGGCGGAGCACTGAAGCTTTCTTT.